This paragraph reports one T cell receptor (beta chain). This sample was taken from a study of technical replicates of blood from four donors. The CDR3 length is 16 residues. J lost 6 bases, V lost 2 bases, and 13 bases had no gene match. In germline, CDR1 is MNHEY, CDR2 SMNVEV (reference sequence). TCRdb's table, derived via immunoSEQ multiplex PCR, lists solely in-frame clones and lacks some. The sample holds around 80,000 clones, nearly 98% seen once. This sequence was found in a human donor in good health. The chain is built from TRBV27 and TRBJ2-7; 7 bases are shared with TRBD1. Material: T cells isolated from PBMCs. The CDR3 coding sequence is TGTGCCAGCAGTTTAAGGGGCAGGGGGTACAGGGGCGAGCAGTACTTC. Its protein is CASSLRGRGYRGEQYF.